This entry features one T cell receptor (beta chain) sequence. Its specificity is unknown. Each sorted subset replicate got 200 ng genomic DNA, approximately 27,000 genomes. Generated by immunoSEQ multiplex PCR, the TCRdb table keeps only in-frame clones and is missing some. The repertoire consists of 500,000 to 550,000 clones, with around 95% occurring once and the leading ten covering 0.055% to 0.075%. The source of the sample is a study of shared clonotypes between healthy human individuals. Study-level findings and limits: Only a few donors were included, so the genetic and exposure-history diversity represented was limited.

Germline V CDR1 and CDR2: LNHDA, SQIVND (reference sequence). V gave up 5 bases and J gave up 1 base; unmatched junction bases: 3. The CDR3 covers 14 residues. The receptor was isolated from a woman in her twenties or thirties in good health. Sequencing was performed on naive CD4+ T cells sorted from blood. The subset was: CD45RA+ positively selected. The gene calls are TRBV19 and TRBJ2-5, with 8 bases matching TRBD2. Written as DNA, the CDR3 is TGTGCCAGTAGTCGTAGCGGGATCCAAGAGACCCAGTACTTC. This codes for CASSRSGIQETQYF.